Listed here are 7 T cell receptor beta chains from one sample, sequenced in a study of T cell changes during pregnancy in multiple sclerosis. The method was immunoSEQ multiplex PCR; TCRdb's version includes in-frame clones alone and lacks a portion of them. This sample has about 120,000 clones; roughly 92% occur once, and the top ten carry less than 7.5%. Sequences were derived from peripheral blood, sampled before pregnancy. Receptors were obtained from a female donor with multiple sclerosis, enrolled in a pregnancy study.

The genes are TRBV7-2 and TRBJ2-3; D unresolved. CDR1 and CDR2 (germline): SGHTA, FQGNSA. V lost 4 bases and J 3 bases, leaving 8 bases between the germline ends. This CDR3 spans 13 amino acids. CDR3 nucleotides: TGTGCCAGCAGCTCTCCTGAGACAGATACGCAGTATTTT. Translation: CASSSPETDTQYF. The whole variable domain, remainder taken from reference TRBV7-2 and TRBJ2-3, is GAGVSQSPSNKVTEKGKDVELRCDPISGHTALYWYRQSLGQGLEFLIYFQGNSAPDKSGLPSDRFSAERTGGSVSTLTIQRTQQEDSAVYLCASSSPETDTQYFGPGTRLTVL.

This clone was observed a single time. The rearrangement uses TRBV27 and TRBJ2-3; 9 bases fit TRBD2. The CDR3 runs to 18 residues. The germline CDR1 and CDR2 sequences are MNHEY and SMNVEV (reference sequence). The V gene end was trimmed by 0 bases and the J gene end by 1 base; junction bases not matched to a gene: 8. The CDR3 DNA reads TGTGCCAGCAGTTTATCGATGAGACTAGCGGTTGGCACAGATACGCAGTATTTT. Translation: CASSLSMRLAVGTDTQYF.

The rearrangement uses TRBV19 and TRBJ2-7; a weak D match, TRBD1 (5 bases). V dropped 3 bases and J dropped 2 bases, with 14 bases sitting between them. The CDR3 has 15 amino acids. The V gene's germline CDR1 is LNHDA and CDR2 SQIVND (reference sequence). CDR3 nucleotide sequence: TGTGCCAGTAGTATTGGGGCGGACGTAGCCTACGAGCAGTACTTC. As protein: CASSIGADVAYEQYF.

Written as DNA, the CDR3 is TGTGCCAGCAGCTTCGAATCAACAGGGATACACGAGCAGTACTTC. Protein product: CASSFESTGIHEQYF. This sequence joins TRBV11-2 and TRBJ2-7; perhaps TRBD1 as D (6 bases). Germline V gene data show CDR1 as SGHAT and CDR2 as FQNNGV. Trimming took 3 bases from V and 5 from J, leaving 17 bases between them. The CDR3 runs 15 residues.

The chain is built from TRBV28 and TRBJ2-2; 13 bases fit TRBD2. V lost 3 bases, J lost 6 bases, and 7 bases stayed unmatched. CDR3 length: 17 amino acids. Germline CDR1 and CDR2: MDHEN and SYDVKM. The CDR3 bases are TGTGCCAGCAGTTTGCCCTTACTAGCGGGAGGGCCCGGGGAGCTGTTTTTT. This gives the protein CASSLPLLAGGPGELFF.

CDR3 loop: CASSPGQGSTGELFF. The CDR3 bases are TGTGCCAGCTCGCCGGGACAGGGAAGCACCGGGGAGCTGTTTTTT. This rearrangement joins TRBV18 to TRBJ2-2; TRBD1 matches 9 bases. CDR3 length: 15 amino acids. The V gene end was trimmed by 6 bases and the J gene end by 4 bases; junction bases not matched to a gene: 6. CDR1 is KGHSH and CDR2 is LQKENI in the germline V gene.

The chain is built from TRBV5-4 and TRBJ1-2; weak D call: TRBD1 (5 bases). Trimming stripped 2 bases from V and 4 bases from J, with 15 bases between. This CDR3 spans 15 amino acids. The germline V gene encodes CDR1 SGHNT and CDR2 YYREEE (reference sequence). The CDR3 loop reads CASSLIGSGGYGYTF. CDR3 DNA sequence: TGTGCCAGCAGCTTAATTGGCTCCGGGGGCTATGGCTACACCTTC.